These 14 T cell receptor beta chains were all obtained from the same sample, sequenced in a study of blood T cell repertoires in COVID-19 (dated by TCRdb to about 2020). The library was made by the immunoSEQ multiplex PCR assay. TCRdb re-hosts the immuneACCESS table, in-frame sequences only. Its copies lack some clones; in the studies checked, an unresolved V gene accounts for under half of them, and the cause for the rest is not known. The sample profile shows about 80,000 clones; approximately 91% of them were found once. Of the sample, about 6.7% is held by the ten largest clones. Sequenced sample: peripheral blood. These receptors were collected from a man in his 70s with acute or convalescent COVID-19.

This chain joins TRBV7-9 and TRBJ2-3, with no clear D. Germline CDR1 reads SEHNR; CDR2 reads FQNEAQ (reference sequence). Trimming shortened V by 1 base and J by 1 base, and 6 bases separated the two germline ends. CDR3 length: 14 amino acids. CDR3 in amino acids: CASSLGQGTDTQYF. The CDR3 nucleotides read TGTGCCAGCAGCTTAGGTCAGGGCACAGATACGCAGTATTTT.

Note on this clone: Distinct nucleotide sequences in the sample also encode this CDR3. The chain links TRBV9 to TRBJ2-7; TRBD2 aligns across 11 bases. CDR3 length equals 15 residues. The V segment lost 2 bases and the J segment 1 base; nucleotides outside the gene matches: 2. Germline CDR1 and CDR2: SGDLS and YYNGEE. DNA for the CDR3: TGTGCCAGCAGCGTCGGGACTAGCGGTTCCTACGAGCAGTACTTC. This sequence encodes CASSVGTSGSYEQYF.

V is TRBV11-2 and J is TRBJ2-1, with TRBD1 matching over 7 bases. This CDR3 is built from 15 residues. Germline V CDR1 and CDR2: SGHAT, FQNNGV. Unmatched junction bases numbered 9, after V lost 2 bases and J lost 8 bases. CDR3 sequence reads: CASSLIWQGVHEQFF. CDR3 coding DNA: TGTGCCAGCAGCTTAATCTGGCAGGGGGTCCATGAGCAGTTCTTC. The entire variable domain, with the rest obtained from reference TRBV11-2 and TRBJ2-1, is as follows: EAGVAQSPRYKIIEKRQSVAFWCNPISGHATLYWYQQILGQGPKLLIQFQNNGVVDDSQLPKDRFSAERLKGVDSTLKIQPAKLEDSAVYLCASSLIWQGVHEQFFGPGTRLTVL.

CDR3 DNA sequence: TGTGCCAGCAGCCTAATTTACAATGAGCAGTTCTTC. Its protein product is CASSLIYNEQFF. The chain joins TRBV3-1 (or the pseudogene TRBV3-2) to TRBJ2-1, with no clear D. The germline CDR1 and CDR2 sequences are LGHDT and YNNKEL (reference sequence). CDR3 size: 12 residues. Trimming pared 4 bases from V and 4 bases from J, leaving 5 bases between.

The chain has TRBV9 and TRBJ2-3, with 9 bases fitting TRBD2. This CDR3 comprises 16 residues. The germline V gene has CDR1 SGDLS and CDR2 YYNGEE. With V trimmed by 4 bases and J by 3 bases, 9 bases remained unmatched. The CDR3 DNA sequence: TGTGCCAGCAGCCTCGGGACTAGCAGGAGAACAGATACGCAGTATTTT. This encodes CASSLGTSRRTDTQYF.

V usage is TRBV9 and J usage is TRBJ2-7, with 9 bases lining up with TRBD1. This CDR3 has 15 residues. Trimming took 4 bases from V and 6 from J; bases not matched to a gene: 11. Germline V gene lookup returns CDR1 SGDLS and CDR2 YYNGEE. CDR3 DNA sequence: TGTGCCAGCAGCCCCCAGGGGACAGGGACTTCCGAGCAGTACTTC. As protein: CASSPQGTGTSEQYF.

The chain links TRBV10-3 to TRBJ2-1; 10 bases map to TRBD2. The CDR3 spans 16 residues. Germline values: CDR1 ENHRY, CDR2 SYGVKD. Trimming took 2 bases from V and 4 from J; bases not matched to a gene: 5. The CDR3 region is CAISESGRAGYNEQFF. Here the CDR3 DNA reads TGTGCCATCAGTGAGAGCGGGAGGGCCGGATACAATGAGCAGTTCTTC.

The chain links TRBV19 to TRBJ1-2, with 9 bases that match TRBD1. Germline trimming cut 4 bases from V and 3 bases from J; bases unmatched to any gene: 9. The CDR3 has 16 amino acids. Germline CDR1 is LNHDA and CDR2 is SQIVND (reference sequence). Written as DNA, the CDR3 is TGTGCCAGTAGTAAGGGGACAGGGCGGTTCGACTATGGCTACACCTTC. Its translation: CASSKGTGRFDYGYTF.

CDR3 sequence reads: CASSHQGFGNTIYF. The DNA of the CDR3 is TGTGCCAGCAGCCACCAGGGGTTTGGAAACACCATATATTTT. The chain is built from TRBV5-6 and TRBJ1-3; D might be TRBD1 (6 bases). The CDR3 totals 14 residues. Germline CDR1 and CDR2: SGHDT and YYEEEE. V was trimmed by 4 bases and J by 3 bases, leaving 11 bases between them.

The CDR3 bases are TGTGCCAGCGCCGACAGGGGGAATTCACCCCTCCACTTT. It translates to CASADRGNSPLHF. V is TRBV2 and J is TRBJ1-6, with 9 nucleotides matching TRBD1. Germline V gene data show CDR1 as SNHLY and CDR2 as FYNNEI. CDR3 size: 13 residues. V gave up 8 bases and J gave up 7 bases; unmatched junction bases: 3.

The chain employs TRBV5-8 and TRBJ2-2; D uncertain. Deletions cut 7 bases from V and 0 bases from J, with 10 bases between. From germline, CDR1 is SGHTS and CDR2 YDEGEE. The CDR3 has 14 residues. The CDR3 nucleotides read TGTGCCAGCCTCGCTAATGCGAACACCGGGGAGCTGTTTTTT. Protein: CASLANANTGELFF.

The CDR3 DNA follows: TGTGCCAGCAGCTTATACCACGGACAGGGGGAGCAGTACTTC. Its translation is CASSLYHGQGEQYF. J is TRBJ2-7 and V is TRBV7-2, with TRBD1 matching over 9 bases. The CDR3 runs to 14 residues. Trimming cost V 2 bases and J 7 bases; bases outside gene matches: 6. Germline CDR1 reads SGHTA; CDR2 reads FQGNSA.

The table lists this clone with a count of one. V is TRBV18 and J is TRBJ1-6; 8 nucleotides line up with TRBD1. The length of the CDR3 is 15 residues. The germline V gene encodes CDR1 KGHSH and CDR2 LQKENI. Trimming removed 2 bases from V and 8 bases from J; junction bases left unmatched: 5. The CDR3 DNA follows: TGTGCCAGCTCACCATTGGGACAGGACGATTCACCCCTCCACTTT. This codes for CASSPLGQDDSPLHF.

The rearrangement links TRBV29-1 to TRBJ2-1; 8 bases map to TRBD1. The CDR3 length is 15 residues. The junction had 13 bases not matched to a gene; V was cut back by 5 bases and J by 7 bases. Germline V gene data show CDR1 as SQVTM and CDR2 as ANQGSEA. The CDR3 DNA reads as TGCAGCGTTCGAGACGGGGCAGGGGGCTGGAATGAGCAGTTCTTC. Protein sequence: CSVRDGAGGWNEQFF.